These T cell receptor beta chains were read from a single sample in a study of T cell responses to AZD1222 COVID-19 vaccine. The method was immunoSEQ multiplex PCR; TCRdb's version includes in-frame clones alone and lacks a portion of them. The data show about 180,000 clones, with 90% seen just once and approximately 3% held by the top ten. Sequences were derived from peripheral blood, sampled on day 0 of AZD1222 vaccination. The source is an adult in good health. The CDR3 runs from the conserved cysteine through the conserved F or W. A D gene is named only where the DNA matches it firmly.

V,D,J,length,CDR3
TRBV7-8,TRBD2,TRBJ2-5,14,CASSPSLAGETQYF
TRBV9,.,TRBJ1-5,14,CASSRSGSNQPQHF
TRBV18,.,TRBJ1-6,16,CASSPSGGSYNSPLHF
TRBV9,TRBD1,TRBJ1-5,14,CASSTTGEGQPQHF
TRBV12-3/TRBV12-4,.,TRBJ2-3,12,CASTFEVGPQYF
TRBV7-8,TRBD1,TRBJ1-6,15,CASSLGQGDNSPLHF
TRBV27,TRBD1,TRBJ1-2,14,CASRRDRANYGYTF
TRBV5-6,.,TRBJ2-7,15,CASSSLGGGRYEQYF
TRBV6-5,.,TRBJ1-4,14,CASSYGGANEKLFF
TRBV5-4,.,TRBJ1-2,15,CASKFPQGTNYGYTF
TRBV11-2,.,TRBJ1-2,13,CASSLGEAYGYTF
TRBV7-2,.,TRBJ1-6,17,CASSPPGVGLDNSPLHF
TRBV7-2,TRBD2,TRBJ2-1,19,CASSIAGTSGGAAYNEQFF
TRBV10-3,TRBD2,TRBJ2-1,15,CAISHLAGGPDEQFF
TRBV27,.,TRBJ1-3,15,CASSLTTGAGNTIYF
TRBV7-3,.,TRBJ1-1,13,CASSLLSGAEAFF
TRBV20-1,.,TRBJ1-1,11,CSAGAGAEAFF
TRBV19,.,TRBJ1-2,12,CASSFRSYGYTF
TRBV7-8,TRBD2,TRBJ2-2,19,CASSLEVLAGASRDGELFF
TRBV6-2/TRBV6-3,.,TRBJ1-1,15,CASSRPGGGLAEAFF
TRBV19,.,TRBJ1-3,16,CASIGTGRPSGNTIYF
TRBV18,.,TRBJ1-4,14,CASSPRGDTEKLFF
TRBV6-2/TRBV6-3,.,TRBJ1-5,18,CASSTTMRGRGGNQPQHF
TRBV10-3,TRBD1,TRBJ1-5,16,CAISAGGTGGNQPQHF
TRBV11-2,TRBD1,TRBJ2-2,16,CASSLPGQGNTGELFF
TRBV3-1/TRBV3-2,.,TRBJ2-5,15,CASSQVSGGQETQYF
TRBV5-1,TRBD1,TRBJ1-3,17,CASSPGQGANSGNTIYF
TRBV7-2,.,TRBJ2-7,15,CASSLAGEPGYEQYF
TRBV29-1,.,TRBJ2-7,12,CSYRDGAYEQYF
TRBV7-2,TRBD2,TRBJ2-2,17,CASSPDRLAGVTGELFF
TRBV12-3/TRBV12-4,.,TRBJ2-5,11,CASSYGETQYF
TRBV5-4,.,TRBJ2-2,17,CASSLEGRAGRTGELFF
TRBV3-1/TRBV3-2,.,TRBJ1-6,14,CASSQSQSYSPLHF
TRBV30,.,TRBJ2-3,13,CAWSQGSTDTQYF
TRBV5-4,.,TRBJ1-5,15,CASSPSPGAGEPQHF
TRBV19,.,TRBJ1-2,15,CASSIPRQHNYGYTF
TRBV5-4,TRBD1,TRBJ1-1,14,CASSWTGSNTEAFF
TRBV5-5,.,TRBJ1-2,13,CASSLEQHYGYTF
TRBV27,.,TRBJ2-6,16,CASSSQQGSGANVLTF
TRBV11-3,.,TRBJ2-1,15,CASSEAGLSYNEQFF
TRBV5-6,.,TRBJ2-5,12,CASNRAQETQYF
TRBV2,TRBD2,TRBJ2-1,12,CASSGEGWEQFF
TRBV7-9,.,TRBJ1-5,13,CASSFEGNQPQHF
TRBV25-1,.,TRBJ2-6,16,CASSRYGGTGANVLTF
TRBV5-6,TRBD2,TRBJ2-7,14,CASLGGISAYEQYF
TRBV11-2,.,TRBJ2-3,16,CASSSPSRVGTDTQYF
TRBV7-2,TRBD1,TRBJ2-3,15,CASSPRDRLTDTQYF
TRBV2,.,TRBJ2-5,16,CASSWTGIGASETQYF
TRBV2,TRBD2,TRBJ2-5,16,CASSGELAGGYETQYF
TRBV5-4,.,TRBJ1-6,16,CASSLDRTGDNSPLHF
TRBV18,.,TRBJ2-7,12,CASSPRRDEQYF
TRBV14,TRBD1,TRBJ2-7,18,CASSQGGTGLPQDYEQYF
TRBV5-1,.,TRBJ2-7,16,CASSLGARGSSYEQYF
TRBV6-5,.,TRBJ1-1,13,CASTLMDRTEAFF
TRBV5-6,.,TRBJ1-2,13,CASSFSANYGYTF
TRBV5-4,.,TRBJ1-6,14,CASSFWTANSPLHF
TRBV7-3,.,TRBJ2-1,14,CASSYTRDDNEQFF
TRBV3-1/TRBV3-2,TRBD2,TRBJ2-1,15,CASTAAASGSRGQFF
TRBV7-2,.,TRBJ2-3,16,CASSLGAERGMGTQYF
TRBV6-1,.,TRBJ2-7,15,CASSEGWGLGYEQYF